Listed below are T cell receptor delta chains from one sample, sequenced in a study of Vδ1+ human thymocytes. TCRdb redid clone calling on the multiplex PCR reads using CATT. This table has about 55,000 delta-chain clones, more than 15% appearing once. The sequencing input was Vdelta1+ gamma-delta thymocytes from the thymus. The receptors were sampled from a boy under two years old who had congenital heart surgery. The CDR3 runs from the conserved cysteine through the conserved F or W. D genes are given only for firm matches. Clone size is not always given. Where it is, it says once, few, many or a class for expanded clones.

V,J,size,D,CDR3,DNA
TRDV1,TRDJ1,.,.,CALQPARRAASYTDKLIF,TGTGCTCTCCAACCTGCGAGGCGGGCTGCCTCGTACACCGATAAACTCATCTTT
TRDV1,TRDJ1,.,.,CALGVKVLLERGDTDKLIF,TGTGCTCTTGGGGTAAAGGTCCTACTCGAGAGGGGGGACACCGATAAACTCATCTTT
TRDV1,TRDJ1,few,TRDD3,CALGELRVGLRYRGDTKATDKLIF,TGTGCTCTTGGGGAACTAAGGGTAGGGTTAAGGTACCGGGGGGATACGAAAGCTACCGATAAACTCATCTTT
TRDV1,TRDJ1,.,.,CALGELTPATDKLIF,TGTGCTCTTGGGGAACTAACGCCCGCCACCGATAAACTCATCTTT
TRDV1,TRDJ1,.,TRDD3,CALGERGGGYWYTDKLIF,TGTGCTCTTGGGGAACGGGGTGGGGGATACTGGTACACCGATAAACTCATCTTT
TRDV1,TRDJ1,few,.,CALGEPDPVYTDKLIF,TGTGCTCTTGGGGAACCTGACCCCGTATACACCGATAAACTCATCTTT
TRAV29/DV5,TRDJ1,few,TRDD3,CATNLGDTSDKLIF,TGTGCAACAAACTTGGGGGATACTTCGGATAAACTCATCTTT
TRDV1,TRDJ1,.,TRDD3,CALGRGPSYKNWGIRPLDTDKLIF,TGTGCTCTGGGAAGGGGGCCTTCCTACAAAAACTGGGGGATACGCCCCCTCGACACCGATAAACTCATCTTT
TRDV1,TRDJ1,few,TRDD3,CALGVFPGDTGTDKLIF,TGTGCTCTTGGGGTCTTCCCCGGGGATACGGGCACCGATAAACTCATCTTT
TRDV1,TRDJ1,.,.,CALGELGRDGYTDKLIF,TGTGCTCTTGGGGAACTTGGTAGAGACGGTTACACCGATAAACTCATCTTT
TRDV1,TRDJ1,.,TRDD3,CALGELGGYPDKLIF,TGTGCTCTTGGGGAACTAGGGGGATACCCCGATAAACTCATCTTT
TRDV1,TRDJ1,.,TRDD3,CALGEDPLAVGDLYTDKLIF,TGTGCTCTTGGGGAAGATCCCCTAGCTGTGGGGGACTTATACACCGATAAACTCATCTTT
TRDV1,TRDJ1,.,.,CALGGLAFLRGYPPTDKLIF,TGTGCTCTTGGGGGACTAGCCTTCCTACGGGGATACCCCCCGACCGATAAACTCATCTTT
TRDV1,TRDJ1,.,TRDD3,CALVRLHTNYWGINNTDKLIF,TGTGCTCTTGTCCGTTTACATACTAATTACTGGGGGATAAATAACACCGATAAACTCATCTTT
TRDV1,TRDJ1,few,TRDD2,CALGGASYGDYTDKLIF,TGTGCTCTTGGGGGAGCTTCCTACGGGGACTACACCGATAAACTCATCTTC
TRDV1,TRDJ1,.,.,CALGDPLTPWGRTDKLIF,TGTGCTCTTGGGGACCCCCTCACGCCCTGGGGACGTACCGATAAACTCATCTTT
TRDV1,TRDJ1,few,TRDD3,CALGELALYWGIQGPKLIF,TGTGCTCTTGGGGAACTAGCCTTGTACTGGGGGATACAAGGGCCTAAACTCATCTTT
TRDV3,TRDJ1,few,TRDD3,CASTLVGDTRKLIF,TGTGCTTCTACACTAGTGGGGGATACGCGAAAACTCATCTTT
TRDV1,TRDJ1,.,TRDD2,CALGELLISFLDEGQPLSYTDKLIF,TGTGCTCTTGGGGAACTACTGATCTCCTTCCTAGATGAGGGACAACCTCTCTCGTACACCGATAAACTCATCTTT
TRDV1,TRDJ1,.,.,CALGRRRGTHTDKLIF,TGTGCTCTTGGGAGGAGGCGGGGGACCCACACCGATAAACTCATCTTT
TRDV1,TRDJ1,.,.,CALGERSSFRVLGLDTDKLIF,TGTGCTCTTGGGGAACGCTCTTCCTTCAGAGTACTGGGCCTCGACACCGATAAACTCATCTTT
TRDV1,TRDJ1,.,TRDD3,CALGERGLLGPYKLIF,TGTGCTCTTGGGGAACGTGGCCTACTGGGGCCTTATAAACTCATCTTT
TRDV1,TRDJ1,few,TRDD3,CALGDSRLGDTFKLIF,TGTGCTCTTGGGGATTCTAGATTGGGGGATACATTTAAACTCATCTTT
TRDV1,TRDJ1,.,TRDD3,CALGEPRRFLRGIRGTDKLIF,TGTGCTCTTGGGGAACCTCGCCGCTTCCTACGGGGGATACGAGGGACCGATAAACTCATCTTT
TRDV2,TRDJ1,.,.,CACDIRWGTIYTDKLIF,TGTGCCTGTGACATTAGATGGGGAACCATTTACACCGATAAACTCATCTTT
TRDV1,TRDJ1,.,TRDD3,CALGLGPKLGDSDALYTDKLIF,TGTGCTCTTGGGTTAGGTCCCAAACTGGGGGATAGTGATGCTCTTTACACCGATAAACTCATCTTT
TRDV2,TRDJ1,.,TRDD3,CACDTRADTLGDTDKLIF,TGTGCCTGTGACACCCGGGCGGATACTCTGGGGGACACCGATAAACTCATCTTT